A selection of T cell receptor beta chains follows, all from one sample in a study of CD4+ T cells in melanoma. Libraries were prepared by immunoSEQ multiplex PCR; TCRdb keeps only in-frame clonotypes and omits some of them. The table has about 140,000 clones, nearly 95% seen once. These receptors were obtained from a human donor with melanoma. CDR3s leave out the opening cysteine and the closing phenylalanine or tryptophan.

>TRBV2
ASSDSPSYGYT
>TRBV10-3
AISESQGAYNEQF
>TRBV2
ASRGTKLGEQY
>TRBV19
ASSISGSLAKNIQY
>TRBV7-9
ASSLGRYYEQY
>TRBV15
ATSRATTTGGGYT
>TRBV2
ASTALGDTQY
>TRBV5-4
ASSLQGTGANVLT
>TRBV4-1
ASSLPVRDRTRANYGYT
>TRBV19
ASTVDRATTGELF
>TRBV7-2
ASSLRRGGRDTQY
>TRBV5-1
ASSLIRGSTNEKLF
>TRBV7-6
ASSLNRDSGNTIY
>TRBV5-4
ASSPTSGDQETQY
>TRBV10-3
ATGSANTIY
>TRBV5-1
ASSATATLQETQY